Following are 10 T cell receptor beta chains from one sample sequenced in a study of brain T cells in children with intractable seizures. Time point in this sample: blood from clinic visit 5 months post-surgery; TSC patient then seizure free. Method: immunoSEQ multiplex PCR; TCRdb's copy keeps in-frame clones and lacks some. The sample includes hundreds of thousands of clones, nearly 95% seen only once; the top ten take about 6%. The sample here was peripheral blood, taken about 5 months after surgery. These receptors originate from a boy under two years old with tuberous sclerosis and intractable seizures.

The chain has TRBV5-8 and TRBJ2-1; no clear D. The germline gives CDR1 SGHTS, CDR2 YDEGEE. V lost 2 bases, J lost 12 bases, and 12 bases lay in between. The length of the CDR3 is 12 residues. CDR3 DNA: TGTGCCAGCAGCTTCAAGATCGCATGGCAGTTCTTC. This translates into CASSFKIAWQFF.

This chain links TRBV6-5 with TRBJ2-1; TRBD1 aligns across 7 bases. This CDR3 contains 15 residues. Germline CDR1 is MNHEY and CDR2 is SVGAGI. The V and J ends lost 2 bases and 0 bases, in that order; junction bases with no gene match: 1. The CDR3 protein is CASSYRDSSYNEQFF. In nucleotides, the CDR3 is TGTGCCAGCAGTTACCGGGACAGCTCCTACAATGAGCAGTTCTTC.

V is TRBV2 and J is TRBJ2-7, with TRBD1 identical over 7 bases. The CDR3 is 15 amino acids. The junction had 6 bases not matched to a gene; V was cut back by 4 bases and J by 0 bases. The germline V gene has CDR1 SNHLY and CDR2 FYNNEI. For the CDR3, the DNA is TGTGCCAGCAGTGGGTCCGACAGGGACTCCTACGAGCAGTACTTC. Amino acids: CASSGSDRDSYEQYF. The entire variable domain, with the rest obtained from reference TRBV2 and TRBJ2-7, is as follows: EPEVTQTPSHQVTQMGQEVILRCVPISNHLYFYWYRQILGQKVEFLVSFYNNEISEKSEIFDDQFSVERPDGSNFTLKIRSTKLEDSAMYFCASSGSDRDSYEQYFGPGTRLTVT.

The chain links TRBV7-8 to TRBJ1-1; TRBD1 is a possible D gene (5 bases). V shed 5 bases and J shed 11 bases, with 18 bases lying between them. The CDR3 spans 13 residues. CDR1 is SGHVS, CDR2 FQNEAQ, per germline. As DNA, the CDR3 is TGTGCCAGCAGCCCAACAGGTGGACGTTGGGCTTTCTTT. Encoded protein: CASSPTGGRWAFF. The full variable domain, completed using reference TRBV7-8 and TRBJ1-1, is GAGVSQSPRYKVAKRGQDVALRCDPISGHVSLFWYQQALGQGPEFLTYFQNEAQLDKSGLPSDRFFAERPEGSVSTLKIQRTQQEDSAVYLCASSPTGGRWAFFGQGTRLTVV.

This chain links TRBV6-5 with TRBJ2-3; D may be TRBD2 (5 bases). This CDR3 comprises 14 residues. V was cut by 2 bases and J by 1 base, with 7 bases left in between. Germline V gene data show CDR1 as MNHEY and CDR2 as SVGAGI. CDR3 DNA: TGTGCCAGCAGTTACCGGCGGGGCACAGATACGCAGTATTTT. It yields the protein CASSYRRGTDTQYF.

This sequence joins TRBV3-1 (or the pseudogene TRBV3-2) and TRBJ1-6; 7 bases match TRBD1. CDR3 length: 16 residues. J gave up 6 bases and V 1 base, and 6 bases lay outside the gene matches. Germline assignment: CDR1 LGHDT and CDR2 YNNKEL (reference sequence). The CDR3 here is CASSQAPGGFNSPLHF. The CDR3 bases are TGTGCCAGCAGCCAAGCCCCAGGGGGATTTAATTCACCCCTCCACTTT.

The chain couples TRBV6-1 to TRBJ2-7, with D perhaps TRBD1 or TRBD2 (6 bases each). This CDR3 has 15 amino acids. Germline assignment: CDR1 MNHNS and CDR2 SASEGT. V was cut by 2 bases and J by 2 bases, with 13 bases left in between. The CDR3 region has the DNA TGTGCCAGCAGTGAAAACGCCCGGGGGCCCTACGAGCAGTACTTC. Its translation: CASSENARGPYEQYF.

V usage is TRBV7-9 and J usage is TRBJ1-1, with D uncertain. The ends were cut back, 1 base at V and 11 bases at J, with 11 bases in the middle. Germline V lookup: CDR1 SEHNR, CDR2 FQNEAQ (reference sequence). The CDR3 length is 12 residues. CDR3 bases: TGTGCCAGCAGCTTAGAGGGCAGCGCCGCTTTCTTT. This codes for CASSLEGSAAFF.

The chain recombines TRBV13 with TRBJ2-7; D is uncertain. V gave up 5 bases and J gave up 3 bases, with 17 bases separating them. Germline V CDR1 and CDR2: PRHDT, FYEKMQ (reference sequence). The CDR3 is made up of 15 amino acids. The CDR3 region is CASSPTPPTGYEQYF. The DNA of the CDR3 is TGTGCCAGCAGCCCTACCCCCCCAACGGGCTACGAGCAGTACTTC.

This clone is a singleton in its sample. The V call is TRBV5-1, the J call TRBJ2-1, with 8 nucleotides matching TRBD2. This CDR3 region has 16 residues. Germline values: CDR1 SGHRS, CDR2 YFSETQ. The V gene end was trimmed by 3 bases and the J gene end by 2 bases; junction bases not matched to a gene: 7. The CDR3 bases are TGCGCCAGCAGCTCGGGGGGGGCCCCTACCTACAATGAGCAGTTCTTC. As protein: CASSSGGAPTYNEQFF.